What follows are 15 T cell receptor beta chains derived from one specimen sequenced in a study of T-cell memory formation after mild COVID-19. From the 5' RACE reads, TCRdb called clonotypes with MiXCR, one entry per CDR3 protein. The sample carries about 150,000 distinct CDR3 sequences, 10% to 15% recorded once. Sequenced input: PBMCs or a T cell subset sorted from them (not recorded which). The receptors stem from a man between 18 and 35 years old who had mild COVID-19 (a few samples of this study predate the infection). Cell type and time point are not known.

The chain links TRBV24-1 to TRBJ2-6; perhaps TRBD2 as D (5 bases). Trimming pared 11 bases from V and 1 base from J, leaving 11 bases between. CDR1 and CDR2 (germline): KGHDR, SFDVKD. CDR3 size: 14 residues. The CDR3 loop is CAILRGSGANVLTF. The CDR3 bases are TGTGCCATTCTACGGGGATCTGGGGCCAACGTCCTGACTTTC.

This clonotype has ten or more counts. V usage is TRBV28 and J usage is TRBJ2-5; TRBD1 matches 9 bases. V gave up 5 bases and J gave up 8 bases; unmatched junction bases: 15. The CDR3 covers 16 residues. CDR1 is MDHEN and CDR2 is SYDVKM in the germline V gene. Here the CDR3 reads CASSPGTGRYGATQYF. CDR3 DNA: TGTGCCAGCAGTCCTGGGACAGGGAGGTACGGGGCCACCCAGTACTTC.

This clonotype was picked up a small number of times. This chain connects TRBV7-3 to TRBJ2-1; D may be TRBD1 or TRBD2 (5 bases each). The CDR3 runs to 13 residues. With 0 bases removed from V and 15 bases from J, the gap between germline ends came to 15 bases. Looked up from germline, CDR1 is SGHTA and CDR2 is FQGTGA. The CDR3 sequence is CASSLTRDENPFF. CDR3 sequence (DNA): TGTGCCAGCAGCTTAACCCGGGACGAAAACCCGTTCTTC.

The V and J genes are TRBV28 and TRBJ2-7; D possibly uses TRBD1 or TRBD2 (5 bases each). From germline, CDR1 is MDHEN and CDR2 SYDVKM. Trimming removed 8 bases at V and 3 bases at J, with 8 bases between. The CDR3 spans 11 residues. CDR3 in amino acids: CASGDLYEQYF. In nucleotides, the CDR3 is TGTGCCAGCGGGGACCTCTACGAGCAGTACTTC.

This clonotype occurred a few times. The gene calls are TRBV5-6 and TRBJ2-3; D not resolved. Germline V lookup: CDR1 SGHDT, CDR2 YYEEEE. Trimming left V 4 bases short and J 2 bases short, with 14 bases between. This CDR3 contains 15 residues. This chain's CDR3 is CASSRGRTVTDTQYF. CDR3 DNA sequence: TGTGCCAGCAGCCGCGGACGGACCGTCACAGATACGCAGTATTTT.

This clonotype was detected only a few times. The rearrangement uses TRBV29-1 and TRBJ2-3; weak D call: TRBD2 (5 bases). V was shortened by 8 bases and J by 3 bases, with 9 bases between the two germline ends. CDR1 and CDR2 (germline): SQVTM, ANQGSEA. This CDR3 comprises 11 residues. CDR3 amino acids: CSLSGTDTQYF. CDR3 bases: TGCAGCCTCTCGGGGACAGATACGCAGTATTTT.

The chain joins TRBV9 to TRBJ2-3; 7 bases map to TRBD1. Germline trimming cut 4 bases from V and 4 bases from J; bases unmatched to any gene: 12. CDR3 length equals 16 residues. CDR1 is SGDLS, CDR2 YYNGEE, per germline. The CDR3: CASSPSGQSRSDTQYF. CDR3 nucleotides: TGTGCCAGCAGCCCTTCGGGACAGTCAAGATCAGATACGCAGTATTTT.

This clonotype was observed a few times. This chain uses TRBV24-1 with TRBJ2-1; a possible D gene is TRBD2 (5 bases). Trimming took 4 bases from V and 9 from J, leaving 12 bases between them. This CDR3 region has 13 residues. Germline CDR1 reads KGHDR; CDR2 reads SFDVKD. This CDR3 is CATSEPGMGEQFF. The CDR3 nucleotides are TGTGCCACCAGTGAACCGGGGATGGGTGAGCAGTTCTTC.

The gene calls are TRBV5-1 and TRBJ2-5; unclear D gene. This CDR3 spans 13 amino acids. The ends were cut back, 4 bases at V and 4 bases at J, with 11 bases in the middle. Germline V lookup: CDR1 SGHRS, CDR2 YFSETQ. The CDR3 spells CASSPIPGETQYF. In DNA, the CDR3 is TGCGCCAGCAGCCCAATACCCGGAGAGACCCAGTACTTC.

CDR3 in DNA: TGTGCCAGCAGTTCCAGACTAGCGGGGTTGGAGACCCAGTACTTC. Protein product: CASSSRLAGLETQYF. The gene calls are TRBV11-2 and TRBJ2-5; 11 positions agree with TRBD2. Germline CDR1 reads SGHAT; CDR2 reads FQNNGV. CDR3 length: 15 amino acids. With V trimmed by 6 bases and J by 5 bases, 8 bases remained unmatched.

The CDR3 protein is CASSLRPGQGTDTQYF. In DNA, the CDR3 is TGCGCCAGCAGCCTGCGACCGGGACAGGGGACAGATACGCAGTATTTT. The chain uses TRBV5-1 and TRBJ2-3, with 10 bases aligning to TRBD1. CDR3 length: 16 amino acids. Germline V lookup: CDR1 SGHRS, CDR2 YFSETQ. V lost 4 bases to trimming and J lost 3 bases; unmatched junction nucleotides: 8.

This clonotype was observed a handful of times. This chain joins TRBV20-1 and TRBJ1-5, with D perhaps matching TRBD1 (6 bases). This CDR3 comprises 12 residues. V was shortened by 1 base and J by 14 bases, with 15 bases between the two germline ends. CDR1 DFQATT and CDR2 SNEGSKA come from the germline V gene (reference sequence). In DNA form, the CDR3 reads TGCAGTGCTAGAGGGCAGGGGCCCCGAAAGCATTTT. Its protein product is CSARGQGPRKHF.

Comment on this clonotype: Being one base from a much bigger clone, this may be a read error. The chain employs TRBV7-2 and TRBJ2-1; no clear D. Trimming shortened V by 2 bases and J by 7 bases, and 6 bases separated the two germline ends. The CDR3 sequence is 12 residues long. CDR1 SGHTA and CDR2 FQGNSA come from the germline V gene. The CDR3 sequence: CASSLRWNEQFF. The CDR3 DNA follows: TGTGCCAGCAGCTTAAGGTGGAATGAGCAGTTCTTC.

The chain combines TRBV30 with TRBJ1-1, with D unclear. CDR1 and CDR2 from the germline V gene are GTSNPN and SVGIG (reference sequence). The CDR3 is 11 residues long. V lost 2 bases, J lost 3 bases, and 4 bases lay in between. DNA for the CDR3: TGTGCCTGGAGTCGGGACACTGAAGCTTTCTTT. Its protein is CAWSRDTEAFF.

The gene calls are TRBV5-5 and TRBJ2-3; TRBD1 is a possible D gene (5 bases). The CDR3 has 15 amino acids. CDR1 and CDR2 from the germline V gene are SGHKS and YYEKEE (reference sequence). Trimming cost V 1 base and J 6 bases, with 15 bases left between them. This chain's CDR3 is CASSLSGPVGDTQYF. In DNA, the CDR3 is TGTGCCAGCAGCTTGTCAGGGCCTGTAGGGGATACGCAGTATTTT.